This T cell receptor beta chain stems from a study of identical twins. Points from the study as a whole: Beta out-of-frame sequences displayed a weaker excess of sharing between twins. Reduced insertions were recorded for abundant cord blood beta clonotypes, with no such pattern in memory repertoires.

The CDR3 extends over 14 amino acids. With 2 bases clipped from V and 4 bases from J, the junction kept 1 base outside the gene matches. This clonotype has ten or more counts. Its antigen is unknown. TCRdb independently ran MiXCR on the 5' RACE reads; one entry per CDR3 protein. The sample contains 250,000 or so distinct CDR3 sequences, roughly 8% of which appear only once. This sample also appeared in a second study, on yellow fever vaccine responses in identical twins.

Sequenced input: CD8+ T cells sorted from blood. The chain joins TRBV12-3 or TRBV12-4 to TRBJ2-3; 9 nucleotides agree with TRBD2. The sequence derives from a young woman in good health. This CDR3 reads CASSLKRGADTQYF. The CDR3, as DNA: TGTGCCAGCAGTTTAAAGCGGGGGGCAGATACGCAGTATTTT.